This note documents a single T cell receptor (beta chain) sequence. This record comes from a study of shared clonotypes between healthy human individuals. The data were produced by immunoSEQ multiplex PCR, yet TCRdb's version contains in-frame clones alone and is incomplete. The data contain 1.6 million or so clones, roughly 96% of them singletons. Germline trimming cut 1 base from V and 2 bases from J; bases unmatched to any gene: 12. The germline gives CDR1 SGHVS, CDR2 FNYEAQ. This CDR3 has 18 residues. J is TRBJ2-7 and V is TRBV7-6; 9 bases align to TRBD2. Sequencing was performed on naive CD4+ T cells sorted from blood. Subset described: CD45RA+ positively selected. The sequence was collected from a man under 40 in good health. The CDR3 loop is CASSLGSSGRGMAYEQYF. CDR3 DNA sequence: TGTGCCAGCAGCTTAGGAAGTAGCGGGAGAGGAATGGCCTACGAGCAGTACTTC.